This T cell receptor (beta chain) originates from a study of CD8+ T cells in alopecia areata (dated by TCRdb to 2016 to 2019). Broadly, across the study: High-throughput TCRbeta sequencing was used to examine T cell clonal expansion in alopecia areata in both the C3H/HeJ mouse model and human patients. Scalp clonality was compared across normal scalp (n=4), patchy alopecia areata scalp (n=8), and alopecia totalis/universalis scalp (n=8). TCRbeta CDR3 regions were amplified by immunoSEQ multiplex PCR with 35 Vbeta forward and 13 Jbeta reverse primers. On the human side, TCRbeta sequencing was run on scalp tissue and on sorted CD4+ and CD8+ peripheral blood T cells from healthy controls and from alopecia areata patients with either patchy or totalis/universalis disease. RNA was extracted with the PAXgene miRNA kit for fixed scalp, the miRNeasy kit for PBMCs, and the RNeasy kit for mouse skin. The paper's findings and limits, for the study overall: Shared TCR sequences between patients were less evident than in mice, which may be partly attributable to HLA diversity in the patient population. Compared with normal scalp, lesional scalp, particularly in alopecia totalis/universalis, had higher clonality and more expanded CD8+ clones, which suggests antigenic drive. Unlike mouse skin, which is dominated by gammadelta T cells, normal human skin has resident alphabeta T cells that are also sequenced, and this complicates analysis of the scalp TCR repertoire.

Libraries came from the immunoSEQ multiplex PCR assay. RNA was extracted from all samples and reverse transcribed into cDNA, which served as template for TCR sequencing. First-strand cDNA was synthesized using SuperScript III with a 2:1 mix of oligo-dT and random hexamers. A synthetic immune receptor repertoire was used to gauge amplification bias, and whatever bias remained was removed computationally. Per the authors' processing: After raw reads were preprocessed to remove errors, the CDR3 was defined following IMGT conventions as running from the conserved cysteine to phenylalanine. Clonality was computed by normalizing Shannon entropy by log2 of the number of productive unique TCRs and subtracting the result from 1. Scalp TCRbeta sequences were cross-referenced with sorted blood CD4 and CD8 repertoires so that the CD4 or CD8 identity of scalp clones could be inferred. Sourced from immuneACCESS, this table was stored by TCRdb with only in-frame sequences that have V and J called. A share of the clones is absent; for the studies checked, an unresolved V gene accounts for under half, and the remainder has no known explanation. The V and J calls and clone size were taken over from that table, and D and trimming were inferred from the DNA. This sample holds approximately 150,000 clones; 55% were observed only once. The top ten constitute less than 5% of the sample.

This clone was observed once. Its recognized antigen is unknown. No per-base quality is available; no much larger clone lies one base away. PBMCs were isolated by density centrifugation and stained for CD3, CD4 and CD8, after which CD4+ and CD8+ T cells were sorted on a FACSAria. Scalp biopsies and blood samples were obtained from unaffected controls. The sample consisted of CD4+ T cells sorted from blood. The source is a human donor in good health.

The DNA sequence reads TGTGCCAGCAGTCCCTCGGGGGGGGCGCGAGGGGTGCAGTACTTC. It translates to CASSPSGGARGVQYF. Recombination connected TRBV27 to TRBJ2-7, and 8 junction bases match TRBD2. In the germline V gene (reference sequence), CDR1 corresponds to MNHEY and CDR2 to SMNVEV. Trimming leaves V shorter by 5 bases and J shorter by 9 bases, with the junction holding 15 bases beyond the gene matches. From the cysteine up to the phenylalanine, the CDR3 has a length of 15 residues. The kept DNA is CDR3 alone, 45 bases in frame from the first base.